Listed below are T cell receptor beta chains from one sample, sequenced in a study of tumor-infiltrating lymphocytes in primary liver carcinoma. TCRdb reanalysed the multiplex PCR reads using MiXCR and keeps one entry per CDR3 protein. The sample lists 35,000 to 50,000 distinct CDR3 sequences; roughly 74% were seen once. Sequencing was performed on tumor-adjacent normal liver tissue. These receptors all come from a woman aged 25 to 45 with primary liver carcinoma and hepatitis B virus infection. The conserved cysteine and the conserved F or W are not part of the CDR3 here.

12	TRBV29-1	TRBJ2-5	SVEGTRIGETQY
12	TRBV11-1	TRBJ2-5	ASSCTEGTGTQY
10	TRBV12-3/TRBV12-4	TRBJ2-7	ASSPDLFGQY
12	TRBV4-1	TRBJ2-5	ASSQEERAVVQY
9	TRBV28	TRBJ2-1	ASSLRGNQF
9	TRBV24-1	TRBJ2-2	ATSVRGELF
10	TRBV6-5	TRBJ2-7	ASNRTGNEQY
10	TRBV2	TRBJ2-7	VSSFDRYEQY
15	TRBV4-2	TRBJ1-1	ASSRVGIGGRDTEIF
11	TRBV4-3	TRBJ2-1	ASSRVAGGLLF
9	TRBV5-6	TRBJ1-1	ASSPGPEVF
11	TRBV29-1	TRBJ2-2	SVGTSATGELF
12	TRBV29-1	TRBJ2-4	SVPHPDRGDIHY
11	TRBV29-1	TRBJ2-4	SVNLGAKNIHY
13	TRBV28	TRBJ1-1	ASSTEDRVVTEAF
12	TRBV7-8	TRBJ2-7	ASSSLWAPYKQY
13	TRBV4-2	TRBJ2-1	ASGQGTQWANEQF
14	TRBV5-1	TRBJ2-3	ASSATSGWDTDTQY
12	TRBV7-8	TRBJ1-2	ASSSDRGFYGYT
12	TRBV4-1	TRBJ2-1	ANSLTGTDNEQF
11	TRBV29-1	TRBJ2-7	SVGQGAFYGQY
12	TRBV5-5	TRBJ1-1	AGSLWTGCTEAF
13	TRBV6-5	TRBJ2-7	ASSYHRQGGYEQY
19	TRBV28	TRBJ2-1	ASSAGQAGKLAGVTYNEQF
10	TRBV29-1	TRBJ2-2	SARRDTGELF
8	TRBV5-5	TRBJ2-3	ASRLDTQY
15	TRBV4-2	TRBJ2-7	ASRQEGIAGDAYEQY
14	TRBV28	TRBJ2-2	ASSTWDRGLTGELF